The 24 T cell receptor beta chains reported below all come from one sample, sequenced in a study of cytomegalovirus exposure and HLA in healthy donors. The PCR contained 60 Vbeta and 13 Jbeta primers. Clones were read by immunoSEQ multiplex PCR, and TCRdb kept only the in-frame ones, dropping some. The sample yields 150,000 to 200,000 clones, about 71% seen once. Sequences were obtained from PBMCs. Receptors were obtained from a man between 45 and 60 years old in good health and CMV-seronegative.

The chain links TRBV18 to TRBJ2-1, with D uncertain. The germline V and J ends were trimmed by 3 bases and 6 bases, with 18 bases remaining between them. Germline V lookup: CDR1 KGHSH, CDR2 LQKENI. The CDR3 extends over 16 amino acids. DNA of the CDR3: TGTGCCAGCTCACCGCCGCTAGGCCTCGGTTCCAATGAGCAGTTCTTC. This translates into CASSPPLGLGSNEQFF.

Many counts were recorded for this clone. The CDR3 is CASSFVGGRDYGYTF. The CDR3 bases are TGTGCCAGCAGCTTCGTAGGGGGCAGGGACTATGGCTACACCTTC. This rearrangement joins TRBV6-6 to TRBJ1-2, with 7 bases that match TRBD1. This CDR3 comprises 15 residues. J lost 3 bases, V lost 6 bases, and 10 bases had no gene match. Germline assignment: CDR1 MNHNY and CDR2 SVGAGI (reference sequence).

This chain connects TRBV14 to TRBJ2-3; 9 nucleotides align to TRBD2. The CDR3 is 14 amino acids. Germline trimming cut 1 base from V and 6 bases from J; bases unmatched to any gene: 2. Germline values: CDR1 SGHDN, CDR2 FVKESK. The CDR3 DNA reads TGTGCCAGCAGCCAAGCAGGACTAGCGGATACGCAGTATTTT. Protein product: CASSQAGLADTQYF.

This clone has only a few counts. The rearrangement joins TRBV6-5 to TRBJ2-5; 7 bases line up with TRBD1. Germline CDR1 reads MNHEY; CDR2 reads SVGAGI. The CDR3 extends over 15 amino acids. The ends lost 6 bases at V and 2 bases at J; junction bases unmatched: 9. CDR3 coding DNA: TGTGCCAGCAGCACGACAGGGTTAGGGCAAGAGACCCAGTACTTC. Translating it yields CASSTTGLGQETQYF.

The chain uses TRBV5-6 and TRBJ1-6; D gene unclear. The CDR3 length is 15 residues. Trimming left V 0 bases short and J 7 bases short, with 11 bases between. The germline V gene encodes CDR1 SGHDT and CDR2 YYEEEE. This chain's CDR3 is CASSLEAGGNSPLHF. The CDR3 DNA is TGTGCCAGCAGCTTGGAGGCAGGAGGAAATTCACCCCTCCACTTT.

V is TRBV28 and J is TRBJ2-3; 7 nucleotides line up with TRBD2. The CDR3 has 15 residues. Germline values: CDR1 MDHEN, CDR2 SYDVKM. V was clipped by 6 bases and J by 6 bases; unmatched bases: 12. The CDR3 is CASRPGGFGDDTQYF. In DNA, the CDR3 is TGTGCCAGCAGACCCGGGGGGTTTGGGGACGATACGCAGTATTTT.

The V call is TRBV5-1, the J call TRBJ2-5, with D tentatively TRBD2 (6 bases). The CDR3 has 17 residues. With 4 bases removed from V and 0 bases from J, the gap between germline ends came to 19 bases. From germline, CDR1 is SGHRS and CDR2 YFSETQ. In DNA form, the CDR3 reads TGCGCCAGCAGCAATGCCAGGGACTCAGCGTACCAAGAGACCCAGTACTTC. This translates into CASSNARDSAYQETQYF.

The count of this clone is one. J is TRBJ1-6 and V is TRBV5-1; tentatively, D is TRBD1 (6 bases). V lost 1 base to trimming and J lost 10 bases, with 15 bases between them. Germline CDR1 reads SGHRS; CDR2 reads YFSETQ. This CDR3 region has 15 residues. This CDR3 is CASSLYGGRESPLHF. Here the CDR3 DNA reads TGCGCCAGCAGCTTGTACGGGGGGCGGGAGTCACCCCTCCACTTT.

The CDR3 DNA reads as TGTGCCAGCAGTTACCTTGGGGGCGCCTACAATGAGCAGTTCTTC. The encoded protein is CASSYLGGAYNEQFF. The V gene is TRBV6-5, the J gene TRBJ2-1; tentatively, D is TRBD1 (6 bases). V was pared by 2 bases and J by 2 bases, with 10 bases between. The germline gives CDR1 MNHEY, CDR2 SVGAGI. This CDR3 is 15 amino acids long.

This chain uses TRBV5-8 with TRBJ1-1; 8 bases are a match to TRBD1. V lost 5 bases, J lost 1 base, and 4 bases stayed unmatched. This CDR3 has 14 residues. Germline V gene lookup returns CDR1 SGHTS and CDR2 YDEGEE. The CDR3 sequence: CASSNGQGNTEAFF. CDR3 DNA sequence: TGTGCCAGCAGTAATGGACAGGGGAACACTGAAGCTTTCTTT. Looking up the rest from reference TRBV5-8 and TRBJ1-1 gives the full variable domain: EAGVTQSPTHLIKTRGQQATLRCSPISGHTSVYWYQQALGLGLQFLLWYDEGEERNRGNFPPRFSGRQFPNYSSELNVNALELEDSALYLCASSNGQGNTEAFFGQGTRLTVV.

This clone came up a few times. The chain uses TRBV6-1 and TRBJ1-2; D is unclear. This CDR3 contains 13 residues. V was cut by 8 bases and J by 4 bases, with 14 bases left in between. Germline V gene sequence: CDR1 MNHNS, CDR2 SASEGT. CDR3 nucleotides: TGTGCCAGCGACACAGATGTCGGCTATGGCTACACCTTC. This translates into CASDTDVGYGYTF.

This chain connects TRBV18 to TRBJ1-5; D unclear. V gave up 1 base and J gave up 0 bases, with 4 bases separating them. This CDR3 is 14 amino acids long. CDR1 is KGHSH and CDR2 is LQKENI in the germline V gene. The CDR3 nucleotides are TGTGCCAGCTCACCACGAGGTAGCAATCAGCCCCAGCATTTT. Residues: CASSPRGSNQPQHF. The variable domain in full, completed from reference TRBV18 and TRBJ1-5, reads NAGVMQNPRHLVRRRGQEARLRCSPMKGHSHVYWYRQLPEEGLKFMVYLQKENIIDESGMPKERFSAEFPKEGPSILRIQQVVRGDSAAYFCASSPRGSNQPQHFGDGTRLSIL.

The rearrangement links TRBV5-1 to TRBJ2-7; 10 positions agree with TRBD1. The CDR3 is 15 residues long. The ends lost 4 bases at V and 5 bases at J; junction bases unmatched: 9. Germline V lookup: CDR1 SGHRS, CDR2 YFSETQ. DNA for the CDR3: TGCGCCAGCAGCCCCTCTGGACAGGGGGGCCACGAGCAGTACTTC. It is translated as CASSPSGQGGHEQYF.

The chain links TRBV28 to TRBJ1-1; no firm D call. The germline gives CDR1 MDHEN, CDR2 SYDVKM. The V gene lost 1 base and the J gene lost 6 bases, with 12 bases spanning the gap. This CDR3 comprises 14 residues. The CDR3 bases are TGTGCCAGCAGTTTATTGGGAGGGCAGGCTGAAGCTTTCTTT. Translation gives CASSLLGGQAEAFF.

The chain links TRBV6-5 to TRBJ2-7; tentative D call: TRBD2 (5 bases). CDR1 and CDR2 (germline): MNHEY, SVGAGI. This CDR3 has 11 residues. V lost 8 bases to trimming and J lost 0 bases, with 5 bases between them. The DNA of the CDR3 is TGTGCCAGCGGGAGCTCCTACGAGCAGTACTTC. It is translated as CASGSSYEQYF.

V usage is TRBV6-5 and J usage is TRBJ1-1; D gene unclear. This CDR3 comprises 13 residues. Trimming took off 0 bases at V and 5 bases at J, with 7 bases between the two ends. From germline, CDR1 is MNHEY and CDR2 SVGAGI. The CDR3 DNA follows: TGTGCCAGCAGTTACTCAGGAGTTACTGAAGCTTTCTTT. The encoded protein is CASSYSGVTEAFF.

The CDR3 coding sequence is TGTGCCAGCAGCTCGGGATTCTCTGGAAACACCATATATTTT. Translated: CASSSGFSGNTIYF. The chain has TRBV7-9 and TRBJ1-3; D is unresolved. The V end lost 4 bases, the J end lost 0 bases, and 7 bases lay between the germline ends. There are 14 residues in the CDR3. Germline values: CDR1 SEHNR, CDR2 FQNEAQ (reference sequence).

The chain links TRBV10-3 to TRBJ1-2; no reliable D call. The CDR3 covers 14 residues. V gave up 0 bases and J gave up 14 bases, with 19 bases separating them. Germline V lookup: CDR1 ENHRY, CDR2 SYGVKD. The CDR3 DNA reads as TGTGCCATCAGTGAGTCGCCAGGATCCCTATTATTGACCTTC. Residues: CAISESPGSLLLTF.

This clone was seen only once. The V and J genes are TRBV7-3 and TRBJ1-1, with a possible D match to TRBD1 (6 bases). The V and J ends lost 2 bases and 1 base respectively, with 8 bases between them. Per germline, CDR1 SGHTA and CDR2 FQGTGA. CDR3 length: 14 amino acids. CDR3 residues: CASSLGGTNTEAFF. CDR3 DNA sequence: TGTGCCAGCAGCTTAGGGGGCACGAACACTGAAGCTTTCTTT.

The chain carries TRBV5-4 and TRBJ1-2, with a possible D match to TRBD1 (5 bases). Germline V gives CDR1 SGHNT, CDR2 YYREEE (reference sequence). The CDR3 contains 12 residues. Trimming shortened V by 6 bases and J by 8 bases, and 14 bases separated the two germline ends. CDR3 protein: CASKRDSGGYTF. Written as DNA, the CDR3 is TGTGCCAGCAAGAGGGACTCTGGGGGCTACACCTTC.

V is TRBV15 and J is TRBJ1-2; TRBD1 matches at 8 bases. The germline V gene encodes CDR1 LNHNV and CDR2 YYDKDF (reference sequence). Unmatched junction bases numbered 12, after V lost 5 bases and J lost 4 bases. This CDR3 contains 16 residues. CDR3 protein: CATSSFQGASIYGYTF. CDR3 DNA: TGTGCCACCAGCTCTTTTCAGGGGGCCTCCATCTATGGCTACACCTTC. Drawing the rest from reference TRBV15 and TRBJ1-2, the complete variable domain is DAMVIQNPRYQVTQFGKPVTLSCSQTLNHNVMYWYQQKSSQAPKLLFHYYDKDFNNEADTPDNFQSRRPNTSFCFLDIRSPGLGDTAMYLCATSSFQGASIYGYTFGSGTRLTVV.

This clone was observed a single time. The chain carries TRBV6-5 and TRBJ2-7; D is possibly TRBD1 (5 bases). Trimming took 5 bases from V and 2 from J, leaving 10 bases between them. Germline CDR1 MNHEY, CDR2 SVGAGI. This CDR3 has 13 amino acids. The CDR3 DNA reads TGTGCCAGCAGTAACCCAGGGACCTACGAGCAGTACTTC. Amino acid sequence: CASSNPGTYEQYF.

V usage is TRBV4-1 and J usage is TRBJ2-7, with D possibly TRBD2 on 6 matching bases. The CDR3 contains 14 residues. Trimming removed 0 bases from V and 3 bases from J, with 9 bases in between. In germline, CDR1 is MGHRA, CDR2 YSYEKL. CDR3 coding DNA: TGCGCCAGCAGCCAAGATGGGGGGTACTACGAGCAGTACTTC. It translates to CASSQDGGYYEQYF.

This chain joins TRBV4-1 and TRBJ2-7; 10 nucleotides line up with TRBD1. The CDR3 consists of 15 residues. Trimming removed 4 bases from V and 5 bases from J; junction bases left unmatched: 8. The germline CDR1 and CDR2 sequences are MGHRA and YSYEKL. Here the CDR3 reads CASSLPGQGRNEQYF. CDR3 DNA sequence: TGCGCCAGCAGCCTCCCGGGACAGGGGAGAAACGAGCAGTACTTC.